These T cell receptor beta chains were read from a single sample in a study of cytomegalovirus exposure and HLA in healthy donors. Data came from immunoSEQ multiplex PCR; TCRdb stores just in-frame clones and leaves some out. The sample carries fewer than 150,000 clones, 80% recorded once. Sequencing was done on a sample of PBMCs. The receptors derive from a man aged 30 to 45 in good health and CMV-seronegative. CDR3s include the opening cysteine and the closing phenylalanine or tryptophan. The D gene is left open where the match is weak. The size field is filled for only some rows; it gives once, few, many or a size class.

>.|few|TRBJ2-4|TRBV6-6
CASPPRGDTPKDIQYF
TGTGCCAGCCCTCCCAGGGGGGACACGCCAAAGGACATTCAGTACTTC
>.|.|TRBJ2-7|TRBV11-2
CASSLVEGLQEQYF
TGTGCCAGCAGCTTAGTGGAGGGGTTGCAGGAGCAGTACTTC
>.|.|TRBJ1-1|TRBV6-1
CASSERRMNTEAFF
TGTGCCAGCAGTGAGCGCAGGATGAACACTGAAGCTTTCTTT
>TRBD1|few|TRBJ1-1|TRBV18
CASSPPWWRQGVNGRGFF
TGTGCCAGCTCACCACCGTGGTGGAGACAGGGGGTAAATGGTCGTGGTTTCTTT
>TRBD2|.|TRBJ2-7|TRBV19
CASSIRLAGGSSSYEQYF
TGTGCCAGTAGTATAAGGCTAGCGGGAGGTTCAAGCTCCTACGAGCAGTACTTC
>TRBD2|few|TRBJ2-1|TRBV7-9
CASSPGLAGLNEQFF
TGTGCCAGCAGCCCGGGACTAGCGGGATTAAATGAGCAGTTCTTC
>TRBD1|.|TRBJ1-2|TRBV28
CASSFLGQAARSYGYTF
TGTGCCAGCAGTTTCTTGGGACAGGCCGCCAGGTCCTATGGCTACACCTTC
>TRBD1|once|TRBJ1-2|TRBV6-1
CASRTGQGAYGYTF
TGTGCCAGCAGGACCGGACAGGGCGCCTATGGCTACACCTTC
>TRBD1|few|TRBJ1-5|TRBV5-1
CASSGGQEGQPQHF
TGCGCCAGCAGCGGCGGACAGGAGGGACAGCCCCAGCATTTT
>TRBD1|.|TRBJ1-5|TRBV2
CASSEGQGHQPQHF
TGTGCCAGCAGCGAGGGACAGGGCCATCAGCCCCAGCATTTT
>.|.|TRBJ2-7|TRBV7-2
CASSKQGGGYEQYF
TGTGCCAGCAGCAAACAGGGTGGAGGCTACGAGCAGTACTTC
>TRBD1|.|TRBJ2-7|TRBV19
CASSNPRGTGGKVDYEQYF
TGTGCCAGTAGTAACCCCCGAGGGACAGGGGGGAAGGTCGACTACGAGCAGTACTTC
>TRBD1|.|TRBJ1-5|TRBV6-6
CASSDDRGLVQPQHF
TGTGCCAGCAGCGATGACAGGGGGCTTGTTCAGCCCCAGCATTTT
>TRBD2|.|TRBJ2-5|TRBV9
CASSLYGLAGGYQETQYF
TGTGCCAGCAGCCTTTATGGACTAGCGGGAGGGTACCAAGAGACCCAGTACTTC
>.|.|TRBJ1-1|TRBV6-4
CASSEQGGTEAFF
TGTGCCAGCAGTGAACAGGGTGGTACTGAAGCTTTCTTT
>.|.|TRBJ2-7|TRBV29-1
CSVESGSGEQYF
TGCAGCGTTGAATCCGGGAGCGGCGAGCAGTACTTC
>TRBD1|few|TRBJ1-5|TRBV6-5
CASSPGQGNQPQHF
TGTGCCAGCAGTCCGGGACAGGGGAATCAGCCCCAGCATTTT
>.|.|TRBJ2-2|TRBV6-5
CASSYSRTVTSGELFF
TGTGCCAGCAGTTACTCGAGGACAGTGACTTCCGGGGAGCTGTTTTTT
>.|.|TRBJ2-7|TRBV5-1
CASSLDRVYEQYF
TGCGCCAGCAGCTTGGACAGGGTATACGAGCAGTACTTC
>.|.|TRBJ2-3|TRBV27
CASSLRLALDTQYF
TGTGCCAGCAGTTTACGGCTAGCCTTAGATACGCAGTATTTT
>TRBD1|.|TRBJ1-2|TRBV2
CASSGTGEGGYTF
TGTGCCAGCAGCGGGACAGGGGAAGGTGGCTACACCTTC
>TRBD2|few|TRBJ2-7|TRBV5-6
CASSKGLAGGLSSYEQYF
TGTGCCAGCAGCAAGGGACTAGCGGGGGGCCTGAGCTCCTACGAGCAGTACTTC
>TRBD1|.|TRBJ1-1|TRBV5-5
CASSQGQLLNTEAFF
TGTGCCAGCAGCCAGGGACAGCTTTTGAACACTGAAGCTTTCTTT
>TRBD1|.|TRBJ2-1|TRBV5-1
CASSLGRDRGNEQFF
TGCGCCAGCAGCTTGGGTCGGGACAGGGGGAATGAGCAGTTCTTC
>TRBD2|.|TRBJ2-5|TRBV19
CASSTGLQETQYF
TGTGCCAGTAGTACGGGACTACAAGAGACCCAGTACTTC
>.|.|TRBJ2-7|TRBV19
CASSIFADYEQYF
TGTGCCAGTAGTATTTTCGCAGACTACGAGCAGTACTTC
>TRBD2|.|TRBJ2-7|TRBV18
CASSPGGAGGPSEQYF
TGTGCCAGCTCACCCGGCGGGGCGGGAGGGCCCTCCGAGCAGTACTTC
>.|.|TRBJ1-1|TRBV27
CASSLKGVNTEAFF
TGTGCCAGCAGTTTAAAGGGGGTGAACACTGAAGCTTTCTTT
>.|once|TRBJ1-1|TRBV6-1
CASSESGGSTEAFF
TGTGCCAGCAGTGAGAGTGGGGGGAGCACTGAAGCTTTCTTT
>.|.|TRBJ2-2|TRBV5-1
CASSLAWGTPGSCFF
.
>TRBD2|.|TRBJ2-3|TRBV5-1
CASSLAGTSGVSTQYF
TGCGCCAGCAGCTTGGCCGGGACTAGCGGGGTTAGTACGCAGTATTTT
>TRBD2|.|TRBJ2-3|TRBV19
CASSTGLAGSTDTQYF
TGTGCCAGTAGTACGGGACTAGCGGGAAGCACAGATACGCAGTATTTT
>TRBD2|.|TRBJ2-7|TRBV5-6
CASSTGGGSYEQYF
TGTGCCAGCAGCACTGGGGGGGGCTCCTACGAGCAGTACTTC
>TRBD2|.|TRBJ2-7|TRBV30
CAWSVAGRAYYEQYF
TGTGCCTGGAGTGTAGCGGGGCGGGCATACTACGAGCAGTACTTC
>.|.|TRBJ2-7|TRBV7-9
CASSSYSYEQYF
TGTGCCAGCAGCTCCTACAGCTACGAGCAGTACTTC
>.|.|TRBJ1-1|TRBV11-2
CASSFARPLAGYTEAFF
TGTGCCAGCAGCTTCGCGAGGCCCCTGGCAGGGTACACTGAAGCTTTCTTT
>.|once|TRBJ2-7|TRBV28
CASSFGRGYEQYF
TGTGCCAGCAGTTTTGGCAGGGGCTACGAGCAGTACTTC
>.|.|TRBJ2-3|TRBV6-1
CASSDAFGSLTGHTQYF
TGTGCCAGCAGTGACGCCTTTGGGTCTTTGACAGGCCATACGCAGTATTTT
>.|.|TRBJ1-4|TRBV6-5
CASSYWEGKGEKLFF
TGTGCCAGCAGTTACTGGGAGGGAAAGGGTGAAAAACTGTTTTTT
>.|.|TRBJ1-5|TRBV15
CATSRGANQPQHF
TGTGCCACCAGCAGGGGGGCCAATCAGCCCCAGCATTTT
>.|.|TRBJ2-7|TRBV28
CASSLYSRGGAEYEQYF
TGTGCCAGCAGTTTATACTCAAGGGGGGGTGCTGAGTACGAGCAGTACTTC